The 12 T cell receptor beta chains listed next were all sequenced from one sample in a study of beta chain features in type 1 diabetes. cDNA synthesis used the whole RNA isolate, giving expressed TCRB sequences. TCRdb keeps only in-frame clones here, not all; method: immunoSEQ multiplex PCR. The sample contains around 430,000 clones, 30% of which appear only once. Specimen: naive CD4+ T cells from blood. Every receptor here comes from a man younger than 35 in good health.

This chain connects TRBV11-1 to TRBJ2-5, with unresolved D. The CDR3 spans 12 residues. Germline lookup yields CDR1 SGHAT and CDR2 FQDESV (reference sequence). V was pared by 3 bases and J by 1 base, with 3 bases between. CDR3 bases: TGTGCCAGCAGCTTTCCCCAAGAGACCCAGTACTTC. Amino acids: CASSFPQETQYF.

In this sample, this clone turned up a few times. V and J are TRBV4-1 and TRBJ2-3, with TRBD2 matching 9 bases. CDR3 length: 18 residues. CDR1 is MGHRA, CDR2 YSYEKL, per germline. Trimming at V came to 0 bases and at J to 0 bases, leaving 7 bases not matched to a gene. This CDR3 is CASSQEPSGAASTDTQYF. In DNA form, the CDR3 reads TGCGCCAGCAGCCAAGAGCCTAGCGGGGCCGCTAGCACAGATACGCAGTATTTT.

The chain recombines TRBV29-1 with TRBJ2-4, with a weak D call TRBD2 (5 bases). Looked up from germline, CDR1 is SQVTM and CDR2 is ANQGSEA. The CDR3 extends over 14 amino acids. V was trimmed by 2 bases and J by 1 base, leaving 9 bases between them. The CDR3 reads CSVEKLAAKNIQYF. In DNA, the CDR3 is TGCAGCGTTGAAAAGTTAGCGGCCAAAAACATTCAGTACTTC. Full variable domain (outside the CDR3, taken from reference TRBV29-1 and TRBJ2-4): SAVISQKPSRDICQRGTSLTIQCQVDSQVTMMFWYRQQPGQSLTLIATANQGSEATYESGFVIDKFPISRPNLTFSTLTVSNMSPEDSSIYLCSVEKLAAKNIQYFGAGTRLSVL.

The V and J genes are TRBV25-1 and TRBJ1-5; 12 positions agree with TRBD1. This CDR3 comprises 15 residues. V shed 8 bases and J 4 bases; nucleotides not matched to a gene: 6. Germline V lookup: CDR1 MGHDK, CDR2 SYGVNS. DNA of the CDR3: TGTGCCAGCGAGGGACAGGGGGCCGGTAATCAGCCCCAGCATTTT. This encodes CASEGQGAGNQPQHF.

The gene calls are TRBV7-8 and TRBJ2-7; 8 nucleotides align to TRBD1. The V and J ends lost 6 bases and 2 bases, in that order; junction bases with no gene match: 9. The CDR3 length is 15 residues. Germline CDR1 is SGHVS and CDR2 is FQNEAQ. This chain's CDR3 is CASSPWTGLPYEQYF. The CDR3 DNA reads as TGTGCCAGCAGTCCCTGGACAGGGTTGCCCTACGAGCAGTACTTC.

This chain joins TRBV7-2 and TRBJ2-6, with no clear D. V shed 4 bases and J shed 0 bases, with 10 bases lying between them. Germline V gene lookup returns CDR1 SGHTA and CDR2 FQGNSA. This CDR3 has 16 residues. The DNA of the CDR3 is TGTGCCAGCAGCTCCCTCAGGAACTCTGGGGCCAACGTCCTGACTTTC. Encoded protein: CASSSLRNSGANVLTF.

This clone has a handful of counts. This chain joins TRBV30 and TRBJ1-5; the match to TRBD1 covers 8 bases. Germline lookup yields CDR1 GTSNPN and CDR2 SVGIG (reference sequence). With V trimmed by 5 bases and J by 7 bases, 7 bases remained unmatched. This CDR3 has 13 amino acids. Written as DNA, the CDR3 is TGTGCCTGGGGACAGGGAGGTATGCAGCCCCAGCATTTT. It translates to CAWGQGGMQPQHF.

This sequence joins TRBV6-1 and TRBJ2-1; D gene unclear. Germline V gene lookup returns CDR1 MNHNS and CDR2 SASEGT. The CDR3 consists of 13 residues. Trimming stripped 5 bases from V and 2 bases from J, with 7 bases between. The CDR3 region has the DNA TGTGCCAGCAGTAATACAGCCTACAATGAGCAGTTCTTC. Translation gives CASSNTAYNEQFF.

This clone was detected only a few times. The rearrangement links TRBV30 to TRBJ2-2, with D maybe TRBD2 (6 bases). V dropped 3 bases and J dropped 2 bases, with 10 bases sitting between them. From germline, CDR1 is GTSNPN and CDR2 SVGIG (reference sequence). The CDR3 contains 14 residues. CDR3 DNA: TGTGCCTGGAGGAGTAGCGGAAACACCGGGGAGCTGTTTTTT. The encoded protein is CAWRSSGNTGELFF.

Comments on this clone: The identical CDR3 is also encoded by other nucleotide sequences in the sample. The CDR3 loop reads CASSLAGSSYNEQFF. In DNA form, the CDR3 reads TGCGCCAGCAGCTTGGCGGGGAGCTCCTACAATGAGCAGTTCTTC. V is TRBV5-1 and J is TRBJ2-1, with D tentatively TRBD2 (5 bases). The CDR3 loop spans 15 amino acids. The germline V and J ends were trimmed by 0 bases and 0 bases, with 7 bases remaining between them. Germline-derived CDR1 and CDR2 are SGHRS and YFSETQ.

The J gene is TRBJ2-7, the V gene TRBV6-6; D possibly corresponds to TRBD2 (7 bases). CDR3 size: 15 residues. V shed 6 bases and J shed 2 bases, with 17 bases lying between them. The germline CDR1 and CDR2 sequences are MNHNY and SVGAGI (reference sequence). The DNA for the CDR3 is TGTGCCAGCAGCTACACCGGGGGGCAGCCCTACGAGCAGTACTTC. It is translated as CASSYTGGQPYEQYF.

This clone occurred a few times. V and J are TRBV7-9 and TRBJ1-1; the D is unclear. CDR1 is SEHNR, CDR2 FQNEAQ, per germline (reference sequence). The CDR3 spans 14 residues. Trimming took off 3 bases at V and 5 bases at J, with 13 bases between the two ends. This CDR3 is CASSFGLTGTEAFF. For the CDR3, the DNA is TGTGCCAGCAGCTTCGGTCTGACGGGGACTGAAGCTTTCTTT.